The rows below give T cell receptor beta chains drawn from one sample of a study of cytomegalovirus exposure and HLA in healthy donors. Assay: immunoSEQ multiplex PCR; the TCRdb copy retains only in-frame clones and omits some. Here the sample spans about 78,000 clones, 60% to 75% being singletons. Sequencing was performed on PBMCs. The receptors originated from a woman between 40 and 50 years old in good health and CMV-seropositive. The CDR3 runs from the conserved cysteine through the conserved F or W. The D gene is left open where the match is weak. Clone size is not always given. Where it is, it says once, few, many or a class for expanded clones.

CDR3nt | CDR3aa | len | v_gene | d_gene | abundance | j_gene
TGTGCCAGCAGCTTTACCGGGACAGGTAACGTCGAGCAGTACTTC | CASSFTGTGNVEQYF | 15 | TRBV7-8 | TRBD1 | NA | TRBJ2-7
TGTGCCAGCACCCCGGGGGGGCATCAGCCCCAGCATTTT | CASTPGGHQPQHF | 13 | TRBV28 | NA | NA | TRBJ1-5
TGTTCCAGCAGCTTAATTAGCACTGAAGCTTTCTTT | CSSSLISTEAFF | 12 | TRBV7-9 | NA | NA | TRBJ1-1
TGCGCCAGCAGCCCGGTGGGACAGGGTACAAATGAGCAGTTCTTC | CASSPVGQGTNEQFF | 15 | TRBV5-1 | TRBD1 | NA | TRBJ2-1
TGTGCCAGCAGCTTCTTAAGCGGGGCCCCAGATACGCAGTATTTT | CASSFLSGAPDTQYF | 15 | TRBV7-6 | TRBD2 | NA | TRBJ2-3
TGTGCCTGGGGGGGGATCCACGAGCAGTACTTC | CAWGGIHEQYF | 11 | TRBV30 | NA | NA | TRBJ2-7
TGTGCCAGCAGTGCTTACGAGCAGTACTTC | CASSAYEQYF | 10 | TRBV6-1 | NA | NA | TRBJ2-7
TGTGCCAGCAGTTACGGCTTCTACACTGAAGCTTTCTTT | CASSYGFYTEAFF | 13 | TRBV6-5 | NA | few | TRBJ1-1
TGTGCCAGCAGCGTGGGGACGGGGGCGAACACCGGGGAGCTGTTTTTT | CASSVGTGANTGELFF | 16 | TRBV9 | NA | NA | TRBJ2-2
TGTGCCAGCAGAAGGACTAGCGGGTCGTGGGATACGCAGTATTTT | CASRRTSGSWDTQYF | 15 | TRBV5-6 | TRBD2 | NA | TRBJ2-3
TGTGCCAGCAGCCCGATTGACAGGGTTACTGAGCAGTTCTTC | CASSPIDRVTEQFF | 14 | TRBV7-6 | TRBD1 | few | TRBJ2-1
TGTGCCAGCTCACTCGGGACTAGCGGTAACAATGAGCAGTTCTTC | CASSLGTSGNNEQFF | 15 | TRBV18 | TRBD2 | many | TRBJ2-1
TGTGCCAGCAGCTTGGCCCCTAATAGCAATCAGCCCCAGCATTTT | CASSLAPNSNQPQHF | 15 | TRBV5-5 | NA | NA | TRBJ1-5
TGTGCCAGCAGCCAGGCCAGCGGGGGCACGACCTACGAGCAGTACTTC | CASSQASGGTTYEQYF | 16 | TRBV4-2 | TRBD2 | NA | TRBJ2-7
TGTGCCTGGAATCGAGCGGGGGGGACTGAAGCTTTCTTT | CAWNRAGGTEAFF | 13 | TRBV30 | NA | NA | TRBJ1-1
TGTGCCAGAAGGCCGGGACAGGTTTCCTACGAGCAGTACTTC | CARRPGQVSYEQYF | 14 | TRBV5-3 | TRBD1 | NA | TRBJ2-7
TGTGCCAGCAGCCCTTTAATTGGGGGGAAGAGGAACGAGCAGTACTTC | CASSPLIGGKRNEQYF | 16 | TRBV7-6 | NA | NA | TRBJ2-7
TGTGCCAGCACCCTCGGGGGGCGAGAGACCCAGTACTTC | CASTLGGRETQYF | 13 | TRBV2 | NA | NA | TRBJ2-5
TGTGCCAGCAAACGCAGTGATAACTATGGCTACACCTTC | CASKRSDNYGYTF | 13 | TRBV6-5 | NA | NA | TRBJ1-2
TGCGCCAGCAGCCAACTCGAGGGGGTCGGCACTGAAGCTTTCTTT | CASSQLEGVGTEAFF | 15 | TRBV4-3 | NA | few | TRBJ1-1
TGTGCCAGCAGCCAACTAGGACAGGAAAAATCCTACAATGAGCAGTTCTTC | CASSQLGQEKSYNEQFF | 17 | TRBV5-4 | TRBD1 | NA | TRBJ2-1
TGCGCCAGCAGCCCAGGACTAGCGGGAGGTGCAGATACGCAGTATTTT | CASSPGLAGGADTQYF | 16 | TRBV5-1 | TRBD2 | NA | TRBJ2-3
TGTGCCTGGAGACTACCGGGACAGGGGATCAACGAGCAGTACTTC | CAWRLPGQGINEQYF | 15 | TRBV30 | TRBD1 | NA | TRBJ2-7
TGTGCCAGCAGTAGGACAGGGGATCTTCTAAGCACTGAAGCTTTCTTT | CASSRTGDLLSTEAFF | 16 | TRBV6-6 | TRBD1 | NA | TRBJ1-1
TGTGCCAGCAGTTCTTACTCTAGCGGGGGGGCCAATGAGCAGTTCTTC | CASSSYSSGGANEQFF | 16 | TRBV28 | TRBD2 | NA | TRBJ2-1
TGTGCCAGCAGCTACCGGGACAGGGGTTTCTATGAGCAGTTCTTC | CASSYRDRGFYEQFF | 15 | TRBV7-8 | TRBD1 | NA | TRBJ2-1
TGCGCCAGCAGCCGGACTAGCGGGAATGTTATAGATACGCAGTATTTT | CASSRTSGNVIDTQYF | 16 | TRBV5-1 | TRBD2 | NA | TRBJ2-3
TGTGCCAGCAGTTTTTTGGGCAGTAACACTGAAGCTTTCTTT | CASSFLGSNTEAFF | 14 | TRBV27 | NA | NA | TRBJ1-1
TGTGCCAGCAGCCCACGGACAGCGAACTATGGCTACACCTTC | CASSPRTANYGYTF | 14 | TRBV9 | NA | NA | TRBJ1-2
TGTGCCAGTAGTACTCAGAATCGCGGACAGGCTAGCACAGATACGCAGTATTTT | CASSTQNRGQASTDTQYF | 18 | TRBV19 | TRBD1 | NA | TRBJ2-3
TGCGCCAGCAGTCCATCCGGACAGAACTATGGCTACACCTTC | CASSPSGQNYGYTF | 14 | TRBV5-1 | NA | once | TRBJ1-2
TGTGCCAGCAGCCCACGACAGGGGCCGAACACTGAAGCTTTCTTT | CASSPRQGPNTEAFF | 15 | TRBV9 | TRBD1 | NA | TRBJ1-1